This is a list of T cell receptor beta chains from one sample in a study of cytomegalovirus exposure and HLA in healthy donors. The data were produced by immunoSEQ multiplex PCR, yet TCRdb's version contains in-frame clones alone and is incomplete. Of roughly 100,000 clones in the sample, roughly 70% are singletons; the top ten hold roughly 1.2%. Specimen: PBMCs. These receptors were taken from a man in his forties in good health and CMV-seronegative. The CDR3 runs from the conserved cysteine through the conserved F or W.

v_gene: TRBV6-5
len: 14
CDR3aa: CASSPRTSQAEQFF

v_gene: TRBV15
len: 15
CDR3aa: CATSSSDRLNQPQHF

v_gene: TRBV4-1
len: 16
CDR3aa: CASSQDLGTGRYEQYF

v_gene: TRBV10-1
len: 16
CDR3aa: CASSDPSGQIPYEQYF

v_gene: TRBV7-2
len: 15
CDR3aa: CASSSQIQGNQPQHF

v_gene: TRBV7-9
len: 15
CDR3aa: CASSLAGAGSYEQYF

v_gene: TRBV6-6
len: 15
CDR3aa: CASSPKGTLYNEQFF

v_gene: TRBV12-5
len: 14
CDR3aa: CASGPVAESNEQFF

v_gene: TRBV7-3
len: 16
CDR3aa: CASSPDRGRMNTEAFF

v_gene: TRBV5-1
len: 16
CDR3aa: CASSLSPSGSLGEQFF

v_gene: TRBV7-9
len: 16
CDR3aa: CSSSITSGTLTGELFF

v_gene: TRBV19
len: 16
CDR3aa: CASSIRTPRGTDTQYF

v_gene: TRBV7-9
len: 17
CDR3aa: CASFEPKGGRGYRGYTF

v_gene: TRBV18
len: 17
CDR3aa: CASSLQNQASSGNTIYF

v_gene: TRBV5-1
len: 12
CDR3aa: CASSPSGETQYF

v_gene: TRBV10-2
len: 14
CDR3aa: CASSSLAGGHEQFF

v_gene: TRBV6-1
len: 15
CDR3aa: CASSEGYSHTYEQYF

v_gene: TRBV2
len: 15
CDR3aa: CASPAREENTGELFF

v_gene: TRBV2
len: 15
CDR3aa: CASSKGSTSTDTQYF

v_gene: TRBV5-4
len: 17
CDR3aa: CASSTQTASSYNSPLHF

v_gene: TRBV6-5
len: 14
CDR3aa: CASSLGGGTYEQYF

v_gene: TRBV27
len: 15
CDR3aa: CASSSGGHGANVLTF

v_gene: TRBV21-1
len: 15
CDR3aa: CASIRGGQSPYGYTF

v_gene: TRBV25-1
len: 15
CDR3aa: CASSEGSGLYNEQFF

v_gene: TRBV7-2
len: 15
CDR3aa: CASSSFRGFQETQYF

v_gene: TRBV2
len: 14
CDR3aa: CASNGQGGNQPQHF

v_gene: TRBV14
len: 15
CDR3aa: CASSQMRDRGHEQYF

v_gene: TRBV7-9
len: 15
CDR3aa: CASSFPDRGLETQYF

v_gene: TRBV7-9
len: 19
CDR3aa: CASSPTPGQIPVGTDIQYF

v_gene: TRBV28
len: 14
CDR3aa: CASSHDRGVTEAFF

v_gene: TRBV6-4
len: 14
CDR3aa: CASSDRGSTDTQYF

v_gene: TRBV19
len: 14
CDR3aa: CASRRTGSSYEQYF

v_gene: TRBV19
len: 16
CDR3aa: CASSIGLAGSYNEQFF

v_gene: TRBV27
len: 12
CDR3aa: CASSGGNQPQHF

v_gene: TRBV4-3
len: 15
CDR3aa: CASSQDRGRNQPQHF

v_gene: TRBV4-2
len: 17
CDR3aa: CASSQVGGGKPYNEQFF

v_gene: TRBV19
len: 14
CDR3aa: CATIPGLASDTQYF

v_gene: TRBV11-2
len: 13
CDR3aa: CASSANRDTEAFF

v_gene: TRBV12-5
len: 14
CDR3aa: CASAQLAPYNEQFF

v_gene: TRBV18
len: 14
CDR3aa: CASSPGQHTGELFF

v_gene: TRBV28
len: 11
CDR3aa: CASSLEFGQYF

v_gene: TRBV6-5
len: 14
CDR3aa: CASSRRGEADTQYF

v_gene: TRBV5-1
len: 17
CDR3aa: CASSLVPSVDSGNTIYF

v_gene: TRBV4-1
len: 11
CDR3aa: CASSQDSEQYF

v_gene: TRBV19
len: 15
CDR3aa: CASIPGTGSGNTIYF

v_gene: TRBV27
len: 15
CDR3aa: CASRGRLAVNYEQYF

v_gene: TRBV5-1
len: 14
CDR3aa: CASSVAGGQETQYF

v_gene: TRBV4-1
len: 17
CDR3aa: CASSQDREVATNEKLFF

v_gene: TRBV6-4
len: 16
CDR3aa: CASSPRLGLAVYEQYF